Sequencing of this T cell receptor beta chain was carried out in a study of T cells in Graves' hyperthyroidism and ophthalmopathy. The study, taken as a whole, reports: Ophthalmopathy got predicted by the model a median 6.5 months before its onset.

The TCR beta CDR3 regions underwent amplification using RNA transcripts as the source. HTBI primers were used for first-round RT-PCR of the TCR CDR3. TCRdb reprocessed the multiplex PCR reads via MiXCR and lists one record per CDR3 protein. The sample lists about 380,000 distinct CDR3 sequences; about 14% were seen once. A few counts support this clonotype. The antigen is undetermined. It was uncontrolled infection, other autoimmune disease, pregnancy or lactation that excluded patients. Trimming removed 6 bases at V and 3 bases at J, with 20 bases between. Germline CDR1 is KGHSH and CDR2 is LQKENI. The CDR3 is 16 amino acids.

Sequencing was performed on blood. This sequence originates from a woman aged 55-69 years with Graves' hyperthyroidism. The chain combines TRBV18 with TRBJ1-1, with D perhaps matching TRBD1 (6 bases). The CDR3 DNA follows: TGTGCCAGCTCGAGGGGGAACAGGGATTTTTACACTGAAGCTTTCTTT. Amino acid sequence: CASSRGNRDFYTEAFF.